This T cell receptor beta chain was obtained from a study of blood T cells in healthy people across ages. PCR was performed a second time for roughly 6 to 12 cycles using a sample-barcoded 5' primer and a J-beta primer mix. TCRdb ran MiXCR on the 5' RACE reads and lists one entry per CDR3 protein. The sample includes almost 550,000 distinct CDR3 sequences, about 24% seen only once; the top ten take under 9%. This clonotype occurred a few times. Trimming shortened V by 6 bases and J by 8 bases, and 19 bases separated the two germline ends. Germline V gene data show CDR1 as DFQATT and CDR2 as SNEGSKA (reference sequence). The CDR3 has 14 residues. These data were also filed under a second study, of T cells of mothers and their children. This second study notes: Each mother yielded more than 9.5 million TCR beta CDR3 reads. Each child yielded roughly 2.9 million reads.

Sequencing was carried out using blood. The chain is built from TRBV20-1 and TRBJ1-4; tentatively, D is TRBD1 (5 bases). The sequence was obtained from a boy younger than 18 in good health. CDR3 sequence reads: CSARPAGRDEKLFF. The DNA for the CDR3 is TGCAGTGCCCGTCCGGCAGGGAGGGACGAAAAACTGTTTTTT.